The entry below gives a single T cell receptor (beta chain) sequence along with its context. The data belong to a study of shared clonotypes between healthy human individuals. About the research overall: CD8 memory received one plate per donor, CD8 naive two, CD4 memory three and CD4 naive three.

When replicate PCRs were run on sorted subsets, they used 200 to 250 ng DNA, about 30,000 T cell genomes. The method was immunoSEQ multiplex PCR; TCRdb's version includes in-frame clones alone and lacks a portion of them. The table records about 1.1 million clones, approximately 80% of them present only once. Trimming left V 6 bases short and J 4 bases short, with 18 bases between. The germline V gene encodes CDR1 MNHEY and CDR2 SVGAGI. This CDR3 has 15 residues. The genes are TRBV6-5 and TRBJ2-5; weak D call: TRBD2 (6 bases). The sequencing input was memory CD4+ T cells from PBMCs. The subset here: CD45RA-negative fraction. This receptor was identified in a man aged 18 to 29 in good health. Some clones in this sample may be carry-over from other donors' samples. CDR3 in amino acids: CASRLDGSATETQYF. As DNA, the CDR3 is TGTGCCAGCAGACTTGACGGGAGCGCGACAGAGACCCAGTACTTC.